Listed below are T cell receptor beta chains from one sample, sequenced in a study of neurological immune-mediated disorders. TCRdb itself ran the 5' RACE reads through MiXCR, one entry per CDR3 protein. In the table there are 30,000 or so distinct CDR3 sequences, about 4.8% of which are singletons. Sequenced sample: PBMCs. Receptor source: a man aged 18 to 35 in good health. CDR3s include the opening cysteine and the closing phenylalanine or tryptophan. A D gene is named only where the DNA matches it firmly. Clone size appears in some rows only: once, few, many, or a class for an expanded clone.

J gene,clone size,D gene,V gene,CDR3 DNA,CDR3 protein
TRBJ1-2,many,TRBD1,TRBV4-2,TGTGCCAGCAGCCAAGATCCACGGGACAGGGTCCGCGGCTACACCTTC,CASSQDPRDRVRGYTF
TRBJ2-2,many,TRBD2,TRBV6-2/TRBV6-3,TGTGCCAGCAATCCGGGACTAGCGGGGGGGCCGGGCACCGGGGAGCTGTTTTTT,CASNPGLAGGPGTGELFF
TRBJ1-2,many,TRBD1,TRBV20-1,TGCAGTGCTTGGACAGGGCGCGGCTATGGCTACACCTTC,CSAWTGRGYGYTF
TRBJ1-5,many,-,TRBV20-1,TGCAGTGCTCCCAATACCTACAGGGAGAATCAGCCCCAGCATTTT,CSAPNTYRENQPQHF
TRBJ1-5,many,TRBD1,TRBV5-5,TGTGTCAGCAGCTTGGGGGGTGGACAGGGGGCTGTTCGTCAGCCCCAGCATTTT,CVSSLGGGQGAVRQPQHF
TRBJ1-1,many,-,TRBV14,TGTGCCAGCAGCCAAGGGGGGGTGTTCGAAGCTTTCTTT,CASSQGGVFEAFF
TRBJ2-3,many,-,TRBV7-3,TGTGCCAGCAGCTTAACCGGAAACTGGGGAGATACGCAGTATTTT,CASSLTGNWGDTQYF
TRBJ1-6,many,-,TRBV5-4,TGTGCCAGCAGCCGGGCAGCAGATAATTCACCCCTCCACTTT,CASSRAADNSPLHF
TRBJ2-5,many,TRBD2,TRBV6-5,TGTGCCAGCAGTTGGGGGGGGACGGTCCAAGAGACCCAGTACTTC,CASSWGGTVQETQYF
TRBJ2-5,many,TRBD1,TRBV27,TGTGCCAGCAGCGGGGACAGCCTGGGGACCCAGTACTTC,CASSGDSLGTQYF
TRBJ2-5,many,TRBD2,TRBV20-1,TGCAGTGCCCAGTCTAGCGGGGGGGGGCAAGAGACCCAGTACTTC,CSAQSSGGGQETQYF
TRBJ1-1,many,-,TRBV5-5,TGTGCCAGCAGCTCTCTGCGGGTGAACACTGAAGCTTTCTTT,CASSSLRVNTEAFF
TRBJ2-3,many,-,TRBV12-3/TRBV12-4,TGTGCCAGCAGACCCCGGGGCCCGTCATTAGATACGCAGTATTTT,CASRPRGPSLDTQYF
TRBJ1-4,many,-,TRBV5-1,TGCGCCAGCAGCCTATCGGGGATTACTAATGAAAAACTGTTTTTT,CASSLSGITNEKLFF
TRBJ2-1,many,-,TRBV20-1,TGCAGTGCCCGAGGCTATGAGCAGTTCTTC,CSARGYEQFF
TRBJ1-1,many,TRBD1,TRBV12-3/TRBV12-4,TGTGCCAGCAGTCAAGACAGGGTTGCCACTGAAGCTTTCTTT,CASSQDRVATEAFF
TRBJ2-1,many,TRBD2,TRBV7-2,TGTGCCAGCAGCCTTAGCGGGGGGCCCGATGGCAATGAGCAGTTCTTC,CASSLSGGPDGNEQFF
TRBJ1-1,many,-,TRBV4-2,TGTGCCAGCAGCCAAGTAGTCGGGGGCACTGAAGCTTTCTTT,CASSQVVGGTEAFF
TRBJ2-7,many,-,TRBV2,TGTGCCAGCAGTTTCTTGGAGGGGGAAGAAGGCGAGCAGTACTTC,CASSFLEGEEGEQYF
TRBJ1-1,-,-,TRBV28,TGTGCCAGCAGTTTGTGGGCCGTGATAGCGAACACTGAAGCTTTCTTT,CASSLWAVIANTEAFF
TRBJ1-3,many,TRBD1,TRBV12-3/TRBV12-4,TGTGCCAGCAGTTTCCGCGACAGGGTTGGAAACACCATATATTTT,CASSFRDRVGNTIYF
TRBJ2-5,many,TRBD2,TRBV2,TGTGCCAGCACCGGGGGGGGGGAGACCCAGTACTTC,CASTGGGETQYF
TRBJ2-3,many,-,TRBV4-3,TGCGCCAGCAGCCAAGGTTCGGCGGGGTCGGATACGCAGTATTTT,CASSQGSAGSDTQYF
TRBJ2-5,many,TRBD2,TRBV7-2,TGTGCCAGCAGCTTCAGCCTAGCGGGGGGCCAAAAGGAAGAGACCCGGTACTTC,CASSFSLAGGQKEETRYF
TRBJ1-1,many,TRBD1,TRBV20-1,TGCAGTGCTGAGGGGGCGAGGGGCACTGAAGCTTTCTTT,CSAEGARGTEAFF
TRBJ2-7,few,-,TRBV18,TGTGCCAGCTCACAGGGAGACTCCTACGAGCAGTACTTC,CASSQGDSYEQYF
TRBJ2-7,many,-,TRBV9,TGTGCCTCAAATTCTGGGGACGCGTCCTACGAGCAGTACTTC,CASNSGDASYEQYF
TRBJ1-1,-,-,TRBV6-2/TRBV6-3,TGTGCCAGCATCCTTGGGGTGCCGAACACTGAAGCTTTCTTT,CASILGVPNTEAFF
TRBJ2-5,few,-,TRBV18,TGTGCCAGCTCACCAGGGAGCCAAGAGACCCAGTACTTC,CASSPGSQETQYF
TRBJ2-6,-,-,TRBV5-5,TGTGTCAGCAGCCTATTACTATCTGGGGCCAACGTCCTGACTTTC,CVSSLLLSGANVLTF